Sequencing of this T cell receptor (beta chain) was carried out in a study of shared clonotypes between healthy human individuals. The protocol was immunoSEQ multiplex PCR, while the TCRdb copy is restricted to in-frame clones and leaves out a portion. The data contain about 2.1 million clones, about 93% of them singletons. Germline-derived CDR1 and CDR2 are LNHDA and SQIVND (reference sequence). The V gene end was trimmed by 1 base and the J gene end by 2 bases; junction bases not matched to a gene: 4. This CDR3 region has 15 residues. CD45RO-negative, CCR7-positively selected cells formed the naive CD8 fraction, excluding terminally differentiated effector memory CD45RA+ cells. On this clone itself: Other DNA sequences of this sample code for an identical CDR3.

This chain joins TRBV19 and TRBJ1-1; 7 bases fit TRBD1. The specimen sequenced was naive CD8+ T cells from PBMCs. This clonotype was sampled from a man in his late teens or twenties in good health. Some clones in this sample may be carry-over from other donors' samples. The CDR3 spells CASSIGRGGNTEAFF. As DNA, the CDR3 is TGTGCCAGTAGTATAGGAAGAGGGGGCAACACTGAAGCTTTCTTT.